These T cell receptor beta chains were read from a single sample in a study of cytomegalovirus exposure and HLA in healthy donors. The data were produced by immunoSEQ multiplex PCR, yet TCRdb's version contains in-frame clones alone and is incomplete. Here the sample spans more than 90,000 clones, 75% to 90% being singletons. Material: PBMCs. These receptors were obtained from a man younger than 35 in good health and CMV-seropositive. The conserved cysteine and the conserved F or W are not part of the CDR3 here.

V gene,CDR3 protein
TRBV6-6,ASSERGLAF
TRBV4-2,ASSQRETQY
TRBV19,ATRRGTEAF
TRBV28,ASSLQGARTEAF
TRBV9,ASSPGYSEAF
TRBV27,ASRPDRINSPLH
TRBV5-6,ASSLGQGSEAF
TRBV2,ASSPRDSGNSPLH
TRBV2,ASSVDSTYDGYT
TRBV27,ASSLAGGVDTQY
TRBV5-1,ASSLAGGWNTGELF
TRBV18,ASSPPEGQLLYNEQF
TRBV7-2,ASSDQGFFGTEAF
TRBV25-1,ASSDGTASYEQY
TRBV2,ASRGPTSTDTQY
TRBV4-2,ASSQVDRGPNQPQH